This T cell receptor (beta chain) was identified in a study of T cells expressing NK-cell markers. Overall study: One of the eight sequenced donors was seronegative, whereas the other seven were HCMV-seropositive.

Findings of the study overall: Among several donors, these clonotypes also ranked first in the CD3+CD56-NKG2C+ fraction. Whether expanded NKG2C-expressing T cell clones recognize HCMV is unknown.

TCRdb re-called the 5' RACE reads and gives one entry per CDR3 protein, without DNA. The sample data list about 550,000 distinct CDR3 sequences. A word on this clonotype: What it recognizes is unknown.

Germline lookup yields CDR1 SGHVS and CDR2 FQNEAQ. The CDR3 length is 16 residues. The V gene is TRBV7-8, the J gene TRBJ2-2; there is no DNA to check the TCRdb D call of TRBD2. The source of this sequence is a man between 18 and 35 years old in good health. Material: blood T cells: a sorted CD56 or NKG2C T cell subset, CD4+ or CD8+ T cells, or bulk PBMC T cells (not recorded which). The chain's CDR3 is CASSRIGMPNTGELFF. Together with reference TRBV7-8 and TRBJ2-2, the CDR3 gives the full variable domain: GAGVSQSPRYKVAKRGQDVALRCDPISGHVSLFWYQQALGQGPEFLTYFQNEAQLDKSGLPSDRFFAERPEGSVSTLKIQRTQQEDSAVYLCASSRIGMPNTGELFFGEGSRLTVL.